This T cell receptor (beta chain) was recovered during a study of cytomegalovirus exposure and HLA in healthy donors. Study conclusions and caveats: In an earlier analysis, about 87% or about 30%: the productive usage of most TCR beta V segments.

Details on this clone: Its antigen is still unknown.

It was with 60 Vbeta and 13 Jbeta primers that the PCR ran. The protocol was immunoSEQ multiplex PCR, while the TCRdb copy is restricted to in-frame clones and leaves out a portion. The sample records 95,000 to 110,000 clones, about 75% being singletons. V was cut by 6 bases and J by 7 bases, with 9 bases left in between. The CDR3 has 11 residues. The germline CDR1 and CDR2 sequences are MNHNS and SASEGT. This TCR derives from a man in his 60s in good health and CMV-seropositive. The chain uses TRBV6-1 and TRBJ1-2, with a possible D match to TRBD1 (6 bases). Sequencing was done on a sample of PBMCs. The CDR3 reads CASRQGSGYTF. CDR3 bases: TGTGCCAGCAGACAGGGAAGTGGCTACACCTTC.